One and the same sample provided the 26 T cell receptor beta chains below, sequenced in a study of preoperative IRX-2 immunotherapy in early breast cancer. Treatment described: preoperative locoregional IRX-2 cytokine immunotherapy. Here immunoSEQ multiplex PCR was the method, and the copy in TCRdb shows in-frame clones only, minus some. The repertoire holds some 30,000 clones, with roughly 89% as singletons. The sequencing here drew on tumor tissue, taken after IRX-2 immunotherapy. The receptor source for this set is a human donor with breast cancer.

The chain links TRBV6-8 to TRBJ2-3; 8 bases fit TRBD2. The CDR3 sequence is 15 residues long. The germline V gene encodes CDR1 MNHGY and CDR2 SAAAGT. The V gene end was trimmed by 5 bases and the J gene end by 2 bases; junction bases not matched to a gene: 6. As DNA, the CDR3 is TGTGCCAGCAGTCCGACTAGCGCCTCCACAGATACGCAGTATTTT. Translation: CASSPTSASTDTQYF.

The chain has TRBV11-3 and TRBJ1-2; TRBD1 is a possible D gene (5 bases). The germline V gene encodes CDR1 SGHNT and CDR2 YENEEA. The V gene lost 2 bases and the J gene lost 4 bases, with 17 bases spanning the gap. This CDR3 region has 16 residues. CDR3 bases: TGTGCCAGCAGCTTAATTCCCGGGGGTCCCGCCTATGGCTACACCTTC. Residues: CASSLIPGGPAYGYTF.

The chain combines TRBV7-4 with TRBJ2-1; no reliable D call. V was shortened by 5 bases and J by 2 bases, with 13 bases between the two germline ends. Germline-derived CDR1 and CDR2 are SGHVT and SQSDAQ. The length of the CDR3 is 15 residues. For the CDR3, the DNA is TGTGCCAGCAGCGCCAAATCGTCCACCTACAATGAGCAGTTCTTC. Translated, it gives CASSAKSSTYNEQFF.

The chain is built from TRBV11-3 and TRBJ2-7; TRBD1 matches 9 bases. CDR1 and CDR2 from the germline V gene are SGHNT and YENEEA. CDR3 length: 15 residues. Trimming at V came to 2 bases and at J to 4 bases, leaving 6 bases not matched to a gene. The CDR3 DNA reads TGTGCCAGCAGCTTAACCCAACAGGGGGCTTACGAGCAGTACGTC. This encodes CASSLTQQGAYEQYV.

This sequence joins TRBV11-3 and TRBJ2-7, with D perhaps assigned TRBD1 or TRBD2 (6 bases each). The ends were cut back, 0 bases at V and 7 bases at J, with 13 bases in the middle. From germline, CDR1 is SGHNT and CDR2 YENEEA. The length of the CDR3 is 14 residues. The CDR3, as DNA: TGTGCCAGCAGCTTAGAAATCCGGGGGCGTGAGCAGTACGTC. Amino acid sequence: CASSLEIRGREQYV.

The J gene is TRBJ2-4, the V gene TRBV6-8, with D unresolved. Germline CDR1 and CDR2: MNHGY and SAAAGT. Trimming took 7 bases from V and 5 from J, leaving 12 bases between them. The CDR3 contains 13 residues. In DNA form, the CDR3 reads TGTGCCAGCACCATTCCCGGACAAAACATTCAGTACTTC. Translated: CASTIPGQNIQYF.

CDR3 nucleotide sequence: TGTGCCACAACCGGGACAGGAGACACCGGGGAGCTGTTTTTT. It encodes CATTGTGDTGELFF. The chain uses TRBV6-8 and TRBJ2-2; 8 bases are shared with TRBD1. The germline V gene encodes CDR1 MNHGY and CDR2 SAAAGT. The CDR3 is 14 residues long. V was clipped by 10 bases and J by 3 bases; unmatched bases: 7.

This chain links TRBV5-1 with TRBJ2-3; D is tentatively TRBD1 or TRBD2 (5 bases each). V dropped 4 bases and J dropped 0 bases, with 12 bases sitting between them. Germline V gene lookup returns CDR1 SGHRS and CDR2 YFSETQ. The CDR3 runs to 15 residues. CDR3 bases: TGCGCCAGCAGCCTCCGGGACCCGAGCACAGATACGCAGTATTTT. This encodes CASSLRDPSTDTQYF.

A word on this clone: Its ends do not fully match the called genes, so a read error is possible. The CDR3 is CASSQVRETEAFF. CDR3 sequence (DNA): TGTGCTAGCAGCCAAGTCAGGGAGACTGAAGCTTTCTTT. The chain recombines TRBV14 with TRBJ1-1; D is possibly TRBD1 (5 bases). The CDR3 consists of 13 residues. Germline CDR1 is SGHDN and CDR2 is FVKESK. The full variable domain, its missing parts supplied by reference TRBV14 and TRBJ1-1, is EAGVTQFPSHSVIEKGQTVTLRCDPISGHDNLYWYRRVMGKEIKFLLHFVKESKQDESGMPNNRFLAERTGGTYSTLKVQPAELEDSGVYFCASSQVRETEAFFGQGTRLTVV.

The chain couples TRBV6-8 to TRBJ1-4; no clear D gene. Germline V gives CDR1 MNHGY, CDR2 SAAAGT. The ends were cut back, 6 bases at V and 6 bases at J, with 14 bases in the middle. The CDR3 loop spans 14 amino acids. CDR3 nucleotide sequence: TGTGCCAGCAGAAGTCGGCCAAGTTATGAAAAACTGTTTTTT. It specifies CASRSRPSYEKLFF.

The rearrangement uses TRBV11-1 and TRBJ2-2; no firm D call. The germline V and J ends were trimmed by 5 bases and 1 base, with 14 bases remaining between them. CDR3 length equals 16 residues. Germline CDR1 and CDR2: SGHAT and FQDESV (reference sequence). CDR3 in amino acids: CASSQEAQMNTGELFF. The DNA of the CDR3 is TGTGCCAGCAGCCAAGAAGCACAGATGAACACCGGGGAGCTGTTTTTT.

This clone was seen just once. The CDR3 DNA is TGCGCCAGCAGCCCCGGACAGGGAGGGGAAAAACTGTTTTTT. Its protein is CASSPGQGGEKLFF. The J gene is TRBJ1-4, the V gene TRBV5-1; 8 bases line up with TRBD1. The germline CDR1 and CDR2 sequences are SGHRS and YFSETQ. This CDR3 is 14 amino acids long. J lost 8 bases, V lost 4 bases, and 7 bases had no gene match.

The V gene is TRBV7-4, the J gene TRBJ2-3; 11 bases fit TRBD1. Per the germline V gene, CDR1 is SGHVT and CDR2 is SQSDAQ. The CDR3 sequence is 15 residues long. Trimming removed 1 base from V and 7 bases from J; junction bases left unmatched: 4. In nucleotides, the CDR3 is TGTGCCAGCAGCTTAGGGACAGGGGGCGAGTATACGCAGTATTTT. It is translated as CASSLGTGGEYTQYF.

The genes are TRBV6-8 and TRBJ1-1, with D tentatively TRBD1 (5 bases). V lost 4 bases to trimming and J lost 7 bases, with 13 bases between them. Germline V CDR1 and CDR2: MNHGY, SAAAGT. The CDR3 is 13 residues long. The CDR3 here is CASSWGFGGEAFF. Written as DNA, the CDR3 is TGTGCCAGCAGTTGGGGTTTTGGGGGTGAAGCTTTCTTT.

This chain connects TRBV28 to TRBJ2-7; tentative D call: TRBD1 (5 bases). The CDR3 loop spans 19 amino acids. CDR1 is MDHEN, CDR2 SYDVKM, per germline. V was clipped by 4 bases and J by 2 bases, with 27 bases between them. CDR3 DNA sequence: TGTGCCAGCAGTTCCCTCCCCTGGCAGGGTAATACTAAAGCCTACGAGCAGTACGTC. It is translated as CASSSLPWQGNTKAYEQYV.

A single count supports this clone. V is TRBV19 and J is TRBJ2-5; D is uncertain. The V end was cut by 4 bases, the J end by 4 bases, with 7 bases between. Germline CDR1 is LNHDA and CDR2 is SQIVND (reference sequence). This CDR3 contains 12 residues. The CDR3 nucleotides read TGTGCCAGTAGTAACCTGGGAGAGACCCAGTACTTC. Amino acids: CASSNLGETQYF.

CDR3 sequence (DNA): TGTGCCAGCTCACCATACAAACCTGGGACAGTACATTATCAGCCCCAGCATTTT. Its translation: CASSPYKPGTVHYQPQHF. The chain couples TRBV18 to TRBJ1-5, with TRBD1 identical over 7 bases. This CDR3 region has 18 residues. Germline CDR1 and CDR2: KGHSH and LQKENI. Trimming cost V 2 bases and J 5 bases; bases outside gene matches: 15.

The V and J genes are TRBV6-8 and TRBJ1-6, with no clear D. The CDR3 loop spans 13 amino acids. CDR1 and CDR2 from the germline V gene are MNHGY and SAAAGT. Trimming removed 2 bases at V and 7 bases at J, with 6 bases between. This CDR3 is CASSYESNSPLHF. CDR3 coding DNA: TGTGCCAGCAGTTACGAATCCAATTCACCCCTCCACTTT.

This rearrangement joins TRBV6-8 to TRBJ1-1; TRBD1 might be the D (5 bases). Deletions cut 2 bases from V and 3 bases from J, with 13 bases between. The V gene's germline CDR1 is MNHGY and CDR2 SAAAGT. The CDR3 length is 15 residues. This CDR3 reads CASSYVVRGYTEAFF. CDR3 bases: TGTGCCAGCAGTTACGTCGTGAGGGGATACACTGAAGCTTTCTTT.

In this sample, this clone turned up once. This chain connects TRBV29-1 to TRBJ2-5; 12 nucleotides line up with TRBD2. The trim removed 1 base at V and 7 bases at J, leaving 4 bases unmatched. CDR1 SQVTM and CDR2 ANQGSEA come from the germline V gene. This CDR3 region has 14 residues. The CDR3 here is CSVEVLAGGVTQYF. DNA of the CDR3: TGCAGCGTTGAAGTTCTAGCGGGGGGGGTGACCCAGTACTTC.

As concerns this clone: One junction end does not reproduce the germline sequence, and a read error may be involved. The CDR3 sequence is CARSLRPPLGANEKLFF. In nucleotides, the CDR3 is TGTGCCAGAAGCTTGAGACCCCCTCTTGGGGCTAATGAAAAACTGTTTTTT. The rearrangement joins TRBV7-1 to TRBJ1-4; no reliable D call. TRBV7-1 carries the ORF label, with uncertain function. The CDR3 runs 17 residues.

V is TRBV7-6 and J is TRBJ2-3; 11 nucleotides agree with TRBD2. The CDR3 length is 15 residues. From germline, CDR1 is SGHVS and CDR2 FNYEAQ. V lost 5 bases to trimming and J lost 6 bases; unmatched junction nucleotides: 7. The CDR3: CASSMGLAAGDTQYF. DNA of the CDR3: TGTGCCAGCAGCATGGGACTAGCGGCCGGGGATACGCAGTATTTT.

V usage is TRBV18 and J usage is TRBJ1-3, with D hard to call. The V gene's germline CDR1 is KGHSH and CDR2 LQKENI. This CDR3 has 14 amino acids. Trimming removed 6 bases from V and 0 bases from J, with 9 bases in between. The CDR3, as DNA: TGTGCCAGCTCCGAAGGGATCTCTGGAAACACCATATATTTT. Its translation is CASSEGISGNTIYF.

The chain has TRBV29-1 and TRBJ2-1, with TRBD1 identical over 7 bases. V was clipped by 0 bases and J by 3 bases; unmatched bases: 8. This CDR3 is built from 16 residues. Germline V CDR1 and CDR2: SQVTM, ANQGSEA. Here the CDR3 reads CSVEDGHRGNYNEQFF. The CDR3, as DNA: TGCAGCGTTGAAGATGGGCACAGGGGTAACTACAATGAGCAGTTCTTC.

This clone was observed a handful of times. The chain uses TRBV11-3 and TRBJ2-7; D remains unclear. Germline V gene lookup returns CDR1 SGHNT and CDR2 YENEEA. CDR3 size: 14 residues. The V gene lost 5 bases and the J gene lost 5 bases, with 16 bases spanning the gap. The DNA of the CDR3 is TGTGCCAGCAGCGTACAGACGCGCGGCGACGAGCAGTACTTC. Encoded protein: CASSVQTRGDEQYF.

The chain employs TRBV5-1 and TRBJ1-2, with 8 bases identical to TRBD1. After removal of 3 bases from V and 8 bases from J, the junction contained 12 bases not matched to a gene. The CDR3 extends over 15 amino acids. From germline, CDR1 is SGHRS and CDR2 YFSETQ. Here the CDR3 reads CASSSGQAVLEGYTF. In DNA form, the CDR3 reads TGCGCCAGCAGCTCGGGACAGGCGGTCCTGGAAGGCTACACCTTC.